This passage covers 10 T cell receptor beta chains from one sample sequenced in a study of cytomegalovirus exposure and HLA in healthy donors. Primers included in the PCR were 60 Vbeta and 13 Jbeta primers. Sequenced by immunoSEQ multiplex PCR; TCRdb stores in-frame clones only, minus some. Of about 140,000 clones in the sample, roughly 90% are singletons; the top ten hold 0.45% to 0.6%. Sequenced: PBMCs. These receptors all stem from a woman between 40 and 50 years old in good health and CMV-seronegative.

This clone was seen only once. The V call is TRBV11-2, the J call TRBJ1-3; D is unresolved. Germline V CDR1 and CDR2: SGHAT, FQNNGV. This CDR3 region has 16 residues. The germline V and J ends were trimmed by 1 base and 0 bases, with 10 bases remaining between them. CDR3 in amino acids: CASSLVEGPSGNTIYF. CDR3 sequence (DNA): TGTGCCAGCAGCTTAGTTGAGGGTCCCTCTGGAAACACCATATATTTT.

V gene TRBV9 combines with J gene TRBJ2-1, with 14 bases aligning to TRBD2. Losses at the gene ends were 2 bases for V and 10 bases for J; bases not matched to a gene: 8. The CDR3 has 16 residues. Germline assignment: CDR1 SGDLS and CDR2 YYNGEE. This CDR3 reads CASSVGLAGAPREQFF. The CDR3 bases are TGTGCCAGCAGCGTGGGACTAGCGGGAGCCCCGAGAGAGCAGTTCTTC.

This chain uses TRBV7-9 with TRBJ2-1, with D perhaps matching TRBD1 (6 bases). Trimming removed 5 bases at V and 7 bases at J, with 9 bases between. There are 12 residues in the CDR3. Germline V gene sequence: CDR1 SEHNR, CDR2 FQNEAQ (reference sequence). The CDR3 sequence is CASSRDRNEQFF. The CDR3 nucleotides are TGTGCCAGCAGCCGTGACAGGAATGAGCAGTTCTTC.

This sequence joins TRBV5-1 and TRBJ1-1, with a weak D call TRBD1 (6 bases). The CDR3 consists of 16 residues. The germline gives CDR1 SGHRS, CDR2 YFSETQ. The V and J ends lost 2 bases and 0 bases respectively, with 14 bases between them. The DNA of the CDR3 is TGCGCCAGCAGCTTTCAGACAGGTTCCATGAACACTGAAGCTTTCTTT. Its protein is CASSFQTGSMNTEAFF.

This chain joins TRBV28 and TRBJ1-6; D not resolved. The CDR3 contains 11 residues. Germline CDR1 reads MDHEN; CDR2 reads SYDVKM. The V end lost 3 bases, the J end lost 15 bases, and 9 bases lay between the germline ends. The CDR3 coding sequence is TGTGCCAGCAGTTTCCCTCCCCTCCTCCACTTT. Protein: CASSFPPLLHF.

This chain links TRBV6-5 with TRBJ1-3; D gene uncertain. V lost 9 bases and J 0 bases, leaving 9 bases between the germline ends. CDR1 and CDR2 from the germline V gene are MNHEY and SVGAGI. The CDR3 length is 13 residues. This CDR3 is CASHTSSGNTIYF. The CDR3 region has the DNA TGTGCCAGTCACACTAGCTCTGGAAACACCATATATTTT.

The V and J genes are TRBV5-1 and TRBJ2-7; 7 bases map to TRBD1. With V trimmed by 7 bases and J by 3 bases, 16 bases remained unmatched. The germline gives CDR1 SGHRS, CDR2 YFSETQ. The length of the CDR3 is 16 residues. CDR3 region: CASQLNPGQLYYEQYF. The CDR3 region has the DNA TGCGCCAGCCAACTGAATCCGGGACAGCTGTACTACGAGCAGTACTTC.

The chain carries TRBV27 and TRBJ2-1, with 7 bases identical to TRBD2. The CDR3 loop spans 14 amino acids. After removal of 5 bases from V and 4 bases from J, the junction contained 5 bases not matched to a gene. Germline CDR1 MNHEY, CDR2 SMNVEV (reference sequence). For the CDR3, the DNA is TGTGCCAGCAGTGGGACTATAGTGTACAATGAGCAGTTCTTC. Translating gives CASSGTIVYNEQFF.

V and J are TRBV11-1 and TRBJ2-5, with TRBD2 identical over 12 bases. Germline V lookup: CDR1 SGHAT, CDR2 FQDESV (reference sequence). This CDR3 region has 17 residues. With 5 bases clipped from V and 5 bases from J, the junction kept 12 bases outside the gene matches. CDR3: CASSRGLAGRGGETQYF. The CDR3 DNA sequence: TGTGCCAGCAGCCGAGGACTAGCGGGACGTGGAGGGGAGACCCAGTACTTC.

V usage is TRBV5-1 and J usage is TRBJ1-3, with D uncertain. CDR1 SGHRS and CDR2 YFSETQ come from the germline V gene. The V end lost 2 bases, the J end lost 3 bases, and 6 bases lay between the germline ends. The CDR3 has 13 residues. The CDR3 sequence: CASSFDNGNTIYF. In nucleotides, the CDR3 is TGCGCCAGCAGCTTTGACAATGGAAACACCATATATTTT.